Listed here are 25 T cell receptor beta chains from one sample, sequenced in a study of CD8+CD57+ T cells in acquired aplastic anemia. The template used for profiling TCR beta VDJ and CDR3 was genomic DNA. TCRdb redid the calling of the reads with MiXCR, one entry per CDR3 protein. The table lists approximately 300,000 distinct CDR3 sequences, about 50% of them singletons. Patients chosen for sequencing had shown CD8+CD57+ cell expansion by flow cytometry. The sample taken for sequencing was sorted CD4+, CD8+, or CD8+CD57+ T cells (not recorded which) from PBMCs. All receptors come from a human donor with aplastic anemia.

The CDR3: CASSPPGVPYEQYF. The DNA for the CDR3 is TGTGCCAGCAGCCCTCCAGGGGTCCCCTACGAGCAGTACTTC. The chain recombines TRBV7-9 with TRBJ2-7; tentative D call: TRBD1 (6 bases). The germline CDR1 and CDR2 sequences are SEHNR and FQNEAQ (reference sequence). The CDR3 has 14 residues. V was clipped by 5 bases and J by 2 bases, with 13 bases between them.

The chain combines TRBV25-1 with TRBJ2-1; a weak D match, TRBD2 (8 bases). The CDR3 loop spans 18 amino acids. CDR1 is MGHDK, CDR2 SYGVNS, per germline. V lost 6 bases to trimming and J lost 3 bases, with 24 bases between them. CDR3 residues: CASREGRTGGRNYNEQFF. CDR3 in DNA: TGTGCCAGCAGGGAGGGAAGGACAGGCGGGAGGAACTACAATGAGCAGTTCTTC.

This clonotype was found many times. V usage is TRBV5-1 and J usage is TRBJ2-1; TRBD2 matches 7 bases. CDR3 size: 16 residues. Per germline, CDR1 SGHRS and CDR2 YFSETQ. Germline trimming cut 5 bases from V and 8 bases from J; bases unmatched to any gene: 16. The CDR3, as DNA: TGCGCCAGCAGTCCGTCTGGCGGGGGAGGATGGGATGAGCAGTTCTTC. Translating it yields CASSPSGGGGWDEQFF.

The V call is TRBV7-2, the J call TRBJ2-7; 7 bases line up with TRBD2. Looked up from germline, CDR1 is SGHTA and CDR2 is FQGNSA. V lost 8 bases, J lost 4 bases, and 2 bases stayed unmatched. This CDR3 is built from 11 residues. The CDR3 loop reads CASAGVYEQYF. The CDR3 DNA is TGTGCCAGCGCGGGAGTTTACGAGCAGTACTTC.

This clonotype was counted many times. The V call is TRBV27, the J call TRBJ1-5; possible D gene TRBD1, 6 bases. Per the germline V gene, CDR1 is MNHEY and CDR2 is SMNVEV (reference sequence). V lost 0 bases, J lost 9 bases, and 15 bases lay in between. CDR3 size: 15 residues. Here the CDR3 DNA reads TGTGCCAGCAGTTTATCGATACAGGGCCTGGCGCCCCAGCATTTT. Its protein is CASSLSIQGLAPQHF.

This clonotype was recorded at least ten times. The chain is built from TRBV6-6 and TRBJ1-1; D might be TRBD1 (5 bases). Germline CDR1 reads MNHNY; CDR2 reads SVGAGI (reference sequence). The CDR3 runs 14 residues. V lost 5 bases, J lost 4 bases, and 14 bases lay in between. The CDR3 bases are TGTGCCAGCAGTCCGGGTGTCGGGGGCACTGAAGCTTTCTTT. Translating gives CASSPGVGGTEAFF.

This clonotype was observed many times. V is TRBV6-1 and J is TRBJ2-5; 7 nucleotides line up with TRBD2. Germline V lookup: CDR1 MNHNS, CDR2 SASEGT. The CDR3 has 15 residues. The trim removed 7 bases at V and 5 bases at J, leaving 13 bases unmatched. CDR3 coding DNA: TGTGCCAGCACCATAGGGGCGGGAGCGGATGAGACCCAGTACTTC. The encoded protein is CASTIGAGADETQYF.

The rearrangement links TRBV2 to TRBJ2-5; D call uncertain. The CDR3 is 14 residues long. The V gene's germline CDR1 is SNHLY and CDR2 FYNNEI. The V gene lost 3 bases and the J gene lost 9 bases, with 17 bases spanning the gap. This chain's CDR3 is CASSEVSSYQPQYF. The CDR3 DNA sequence: TGTGCCAGCAGTGAGGTCAGTTCGTATCAGCCCCAGTACTTC.

This clonotype was picked up a small number of times. This rearrangement joins TRBV20-1 to TRBJ1-1; 7 positions agree with TRBD1. The CDR3 is 14 residues long. With V trimmed by 6 bases and J by 0 bases, 7 bases remained unmatched. CDR1 is DFQATT and CDR2 is SNEGSKA in the germline V gene (reference sequence). The CDR3 loop reads CSATQGTLNTEAFF. The CDR3 DNA reads TGCAGTGCCACACAGGGGACTTTGAACACTGAAGCTTTCTTT.

The gene calls are TRBV7-2 and TRBJ1-2; D not certain. Per the germline V gene, CDR1 is SGHTA and CDR2 is FQGNSA. The CDR3 runs 12 residues. Trimming pared 3 bases from V and 4 bases from J, leaving 6 bases between. The CDR3 DNA follows: TGTGCCAGCAGCTTTAGGGTCTATGGCTACACCTTC. Its protein product is CASSFRVYGYTF.

The sample holds many counts of this clonotype. The chain recombines TRBV5-1 with TRBJ2-1, with TRBD1 identical over 11 bases. V lost 4 bases to trimming and J lost 5 bases; unmatched junction nucleotides: 5. This CDR3 contains 15 residues. Per the germline V gene, CDR1 is SGHRS and CDR2 is YFSETQ. The CDR3 DNA is TGCGCCAGCAGCAAAGGACAGGGGGCTAACAATGAGCAGTTCTTC. It codes for CASSKGQGANNEQFF.

The rearrangement joins TRBV19 to TRBJ2-2; 7 bases agree with TRBD1. CDR3 length equals 15 residues. The germline CDR1 and CDR2 sequences are LNHDA and SQIVND (reference sequence). V lost 6 bases to trimming and J lost 7 bases; unmatched junction nucleotides: 11. The CDR3 bases are TGTGCCAGTAGCCGGGAACGACAGGGTCACGGGGAGCTGTTTTTT. The encoded protein is CASSRERQGHGELFF.

V is TRBV24-1 and J is TRBJ1-5; 7 bases are shared with TRBD1. The V gene end was trimmed by 8 bases and the J gene end by 7 bases; junction bases not matched to a gene: 4. The length of the CDR3 is 12 residues. Germline V gene sequence: CDR1 KGHDR, CDR2 SFDVKD. The CDR3 DNA sequence: TGTGCCACCACGACAGGGAGCCAGCCCCAGCATTTT. Protein: CATTTGSQPQHF.

The chain combines TRBV12-3 or TRBV12-4 with TRBJ2-7, with 8 bases that match TRBD1. CDR3 length equals 14 residues. J lost 3 bases, V lost 5 bases, and 6 bases had no gene match. CDR3 residues: CASSPRQGNYEQYF. The CDR3 bases are TGTGCCAGCAGTCCTAGACAGGGGAACTACGAGCAGTACTTC.

This clonotype came up a few times. CDR3: CASSEGLSYEQYF. In nucleotides, the CDR3 is TGTGCCAGCAGTGAGGGCCTCTCCTACGAGCAGTACTTC. The chain couples TRBV2 to TRBJ2-7; D remains unclear. The germline CDR1 and CDR2 sequences are SNHLY and FYNNEI. The length of the CDR3 is 13 residues. V lost 3 bases, J lost 0 bases, and 6 bases lay in between.

The rearrangement joins TRBV10-3 to TRBJ2-7; 14 nucleotides agree with TRBD2. Germline trimming cut 6 bases from V and 2 bases from J; bases unmatched to any gene: 3. Germline loops: CDR1 ENHRY, CDR2 SYGVKD. CDR3 length: 15 residues. CDR3 residues: CAISGTSGSAYEQYF. The DNA of the CDR3 is TGTGCCATCAGCGGGACTAGCGGGAGCGCCTACGAGCAGTACTTC.

J is TRBJ1-1 and V is TRBV2; 7 bases match TRBD1. Germline V gene sequence: CDR1 SNHLY, CDR2 FYNNEI. The CDR3 extends over 13 amino acids. V lost 3 bases, J lost 7 bases, and 5 bases stayed unmatched. CDR3 DNA sequence: TGTGCCAGCAGTGACGGGACAGAAGTTGAAGCTTTCTTT. Translated, it gives CASSDGTEVEAFF.

The chain is built from TRBV19 and TRBJ1-5; a possible D gene is TRBD1 (6 bases). Trimming stripped 2 bases from V and 7 bases from J, with 15 bases between. CDR3 length equals 15 residues. In germline, CDR1 is LNHDA, CDR2 SQIVND (reference sequence). The CDR3 is CASSIRRGWGQPQHF. CDR3 bases: TGTGCCAGTAGTATAAGGAGGGGGTGGGGGCAGCCCCAGCATTTT.

The chain couples TRBV2 to TRBJ1-2, with D possibly being TRBD1 (6 bases). V lost 6 bases, J lost 1 base, and 18 bases lay in between. This CDR3 has 16 amino acids. Germline CDR1 is SNHLY and CDR2 is FYNNEI. As DNA, the CDR3 is TGTGCCAGCAGAAAGACAGGAAGAGACGTTAACTATGGCTACACCTTC. Its translation: CASRKTGRDVNYGYTF.

This clonotype appeared a few times. The chain has TRBV20-1 and TRBJ2-1; 8 nucleotides match TRBD2. Unmatched junction bases numbered 8, after V lost 7 bases and J lost 0 bases. This CDR3 region has 15 residues. The germline V gene encodes CDR1 DFQATT and CDR2 SNEGSKA (reference sequence). The CDR3 coding sequence is TGCAGTGGCCCTCCACTAGCGGACTCCTACAATGAGCAGTTCTTC. Protein product: CSGPPLADSYNEQFF.

This clonotype appeared many times. The chain carries TRBV2 and TRBJ1-1; D is unclear. The CDR3 length is 15 residues. Trimming left V 2 bases short and J 4 bases short, with 14 bases between. Germline values: CDR1 SNHLY, CDR2 FYNNEI. The CDR3 protein is CASSETGARVTEAFF. CDR3 sequence (DNA): TGTGCCAGCAGTGAAACCGGAGCGAGGGTCACTGAAGCTTTCTTT. Variable domain in full (rest from reference TRBV2 and TRBJ1-1): EPEVTQTPSHQVTQMGQEVILRCVPISNHLYFYWYRQILGQKVEFLVSFYNNEISEKSEIFDDQFSVERPDGSNFTLKIRSTKLEDSAMYFCASSETGARVTEAFFGQGTRLTVV.

This clonotype was seen many times. The rearrangement links TRBV5-1 to TRBJ2-7; possibly TRBD1 for D (5 bases). The germline CDR1 and CDR2 sequences are SGHRS and YFSETQ. The CDR3 is 12 amino acids. Trimming removed 2 bases at V and 4 bases at J, with 7 bases between. In DNA, the CDR3 is TGCGCCAGCAGCTTTCAGGGATACGAGCAGTACTTC. Amino acid sequence: CASSFQGYEQYF.

The chain employs TRBV15 and TRBJ2-2; 7 bases are a match to TRBD1. With V trimmed by 2 bases and J by 1 base, 4 bases remained unmatched. The germline V gene encodes CDR1 LNHNV and CDR2 YYDKDF (reference sequence). The CDR3 runs to 16 residues. In DNA form, the CDR3 reads TGTGCCACCAGCAGACAGGGGGTAGAGAACACCGGGGAGCTGTTTTTT. Its protein is CATSRQGVENTGELFF.

Notes on this clonotype: A much larger clonotype is one base distant, so this may be a read error. Here the CDR3 reads CASSLYMSGPRRNKQFF. CDR3 coding DNA: TGTGCCAGCAGCTTGTATATGTCGGGGCCGCGGCGTAATAAGCAGTTCTTC. The chain combines TRBV5-4 with TRBJ2-1; TRBD1 or TRBD2 may be the D gene (5 bases each). V lost 1 base, J lost 11 bases, and 25 bases lay in between. This CDR3 has 17 amino acids. Per the germline V gene, CDR1 is SGHNT and CDR2 is YYREEE (reference sequence).

This clonotype has a handful of counts. A much larger clonotype is one base distant, so this may be a read error. The chain recombines TRBV6-1 with TRBJ2-5, with TRBD1 matching over 7 bases. Germline CDR1 MNHNS, CDR2 SASEGT. CDR3 length: 12 residues. The CDR3 DNA reads TGTGCCAGCAGTGAAGCAAGGGGGCGGCAGCTCTTC. The encoded protein is CASSEARGRQLF.